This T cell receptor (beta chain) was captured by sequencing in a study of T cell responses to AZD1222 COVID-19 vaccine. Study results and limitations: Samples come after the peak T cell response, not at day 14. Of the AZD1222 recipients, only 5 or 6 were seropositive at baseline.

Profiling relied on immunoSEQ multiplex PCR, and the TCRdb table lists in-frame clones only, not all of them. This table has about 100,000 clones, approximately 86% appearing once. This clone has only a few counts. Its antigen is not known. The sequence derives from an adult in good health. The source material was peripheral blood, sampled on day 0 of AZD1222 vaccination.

The DNA for the CDR3 is TGTGCCAGCAGTTATGGGACAGGGCGCTACGAGCAGTACTTC. As protein: CASSYGTGRYEQYF. This rearrangement joins TRBV6-2 or TRBV6-3 to TRBJ2-7; 9 bases match TRBD1. J gave up 3 bases and V 3 bases, and 3 bases lay outside the gene matches. CDR1 and CDR2 (germline): MNHEY, SVGEGT. This CDR3 contains 14 residues.